The 5 T cell receptor beta chains reported below all come from one sample, sequenced in a study of lymphopenia after photon versus proton radiotherapy. Data came from immunoSEQ multiplex PCR; TCRdb stores just in-frame clones and leaves some out. The data hold approximately 53,000 clones, with 80% to 95% observed a single time. The material was peripheral blood, obtained from a patient treated with photon-based radiotherapy. The source of these receptors is a woman in her thirties or forties with cholangiocarcinoma.

The chain employs TRBV11-2 and TRBJ2-1; D is possibly TRBD1 (7 bases). With 1 base removed from V and 7 bases from J, the gap between germline ends came to 11 bases. The CDR3 is 14 amino acids. CDR1 SGHAT and CDR2 FQNNGV come from the germline V gene. In DNA form, the CDR3 reads TGTGCCAGCAGCTTAGCAGGGGGGCCGAATGAGCAGTTCTTC. Amino acids: CASSLAGGPNEQFF.

This rearrangement joins TRBV5-4 to TRBJ2-3; D ambiguous. Between the trimmed V and J ends, which lost 0 bases and 0 bases, there was a span of 5 bases. The CDR3 sequence is 14 residues long. From germline, CDR1 is SGHNT and CDR2 YYREEE (reference sequence). The CDR3 region is CASSLAGSTDTQYF. The CDR3 DNA sequence: TGTGCCAGCAGCTTGGCGGGCAGCACAGATACGCAGTATTTT.

The chain is built from TRBV5-1 and TRBJ2-7, with D unresolved. The CDR3 sequence is 12 residues long. In germline, CDR1 is SGHRS, CDR2 YFSETQ. V lost 1 base to trimming and J lost 5 bases, with 7 bases between them. The CDR3 DNA sequence: TGCGCCAGCAGCTTGCTAGGCAACGAGCAGTACTTC. This gives the protein CASSLLGNEQYF. Complete variable domain (other parts from reference TRBV5-1 and TRBJ2-7): KAGVTQTPRYLIKTRGQQVTLSCSPISGHRSVSWYQQTPGQGLQFLFEYFSETQRNKGNFPGRFSGRQFSNSRSEMNVSTLELGDSALYLCASSLLGNEQYFGPGTRLTVT.

This chain uses TRBV15 with TRBJ2-6; D gene uncertain. Between the trimmed V and J ends, which lost 0 bases and 4 bases, there was a span of 10 bases. There are 16 residues in the CDR3. Germline V gives CDR1 LNHNV, CDR2 YYDKDF (reference sequence). The CDR3 sequence: CATSRDWGSGANVLTF. CDR3 nucleotide sequence: TGTGCCACCAGCAGAGATTGGGGTTCGGGGGCCAACGTCCTGACTTTC.

J is TRBJ1-4 and V is TRBV5-6, with 9 bases fitting TRBD1. CDR1 and CDR2 from the germline V gene are SGHDT and YYEEEE. The CDR3 runs 16 residues. V was pared by 3 bases and J by 5 bases, with 8 bases of the junction left unmatched. DNA of the CDR3: TGTGCCAGCAGCTCCTCCCGGGACAGGGTAAATGAAAAACTGTTTTTT. This codes for CASSSSRDRVNEKLFF.